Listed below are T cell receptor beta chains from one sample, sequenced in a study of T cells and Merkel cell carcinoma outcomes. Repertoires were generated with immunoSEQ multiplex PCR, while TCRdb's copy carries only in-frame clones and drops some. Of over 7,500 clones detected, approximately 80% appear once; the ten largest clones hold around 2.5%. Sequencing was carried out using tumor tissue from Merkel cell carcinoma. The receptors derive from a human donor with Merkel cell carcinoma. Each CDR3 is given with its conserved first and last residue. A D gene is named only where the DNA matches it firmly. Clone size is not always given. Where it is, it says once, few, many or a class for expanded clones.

CDR3: CASSGTGDSPLHF
DNA: TGTGCCAGCAGCGGGACAGGGGATTCACCCCTCCACTTT
J: TRBJ1-6
length: 13
V: TRBV7-9
size: NA
D: TRBD1

CDR3: CASSGGTGGVRPLHF
DNA: TGCGCCAGCAGCGGGGGGACAGGAGGGGTTAGGCCCCTCCACTTT
J: TRBJ1-6
length: 15
V: TRBV5-1
size: NA
D: TRBD1

CDR3: CASSLQQVGDSPLHF
DNA: TGTGCCAGCAGCCTCCAACAGGTCGGAGATTCACCCCTCCACTTT
J: TRBJ1-6
length: 15
V: TRBV7-6
size: few
D: NA

CDR3: CASSYRGGPLHF
DNA: TGTGCCAGCAGTTACCGGGGGGGACCCCTCCACTTT
J: TRBJ1-6
length: 12
V: TRBV6-5
size: NA
D: NA

CDR3: CASSYRPGGSYGYTF
DNA: TGTGCCAGCAGTTATCGCCCAGGGGGAAGCTATGGCTACACCTTC
J: TRBJ1-2
length: 15
V: TRBV27
size: NA
D: TRBD1

CDR3: CASSTRLAGEGDTQYF
DNA: TGTGCCAGCAGCACCCGGCTAGCGGGGGAGGGAGATACGCAGTATTTT
J: TRBJ2-3
length: 16
V: TRBV7-9
size: NA
D: TRBD2

CDR3: CASSKDRGPYNEQFF
DNA: TGTGCCAGCAGCAAGGACAGGGGGCCCTACAATGAGCAGTTCTTC
J: TRBJ2-1
length: 15
V: TRBV5-4
size: NA
D: TRBD1

CDR3: CAISESDRGGQPQHF
DNA: TGTGCCATCAGTGAGTCGGACAGGGGAGGGCAGCCCCAGCATTTT
J: TRBJ1-5
length: 15
V: TRBV10-3
size: NA
D: TRBD1

CDR3: CASSFQRGGTDTQYF
DNA: TGTGCCAGCAGCTTCCAGCGGGGAGGCACAGATACGCAGTATTTT
J: TRBJ2-3
length: 15
V: TRBV7-9
size: NA
D: TRBD2

CDR3: CSVGAGGRFEQFF
DNA: TGCAGCGTTGGGGCGGGGGGGAGGTTTGAGCAGTTCTTC
J: TRBJ2-1
length: 13
V: TRBV29-1
size: NA
D: TRBD2

CDR3: CASSMGVYGINIQYF
DNA: TGTGCCAGTAGTATGGGTGTTTACGGGATAAACATTCAGTACTTC
J: TRBJ2-4
length: 15
V: TRBV19
size: few
D: NA

CDR3: CASGRDGSSYNEQFF
DNA: TGCGCCAGCGGTCGGGACGGGAGCTCCTACAATGAGCAGTTCTTC
J: TRBJ2-1
length: 15
V: TRBV5-1
size: NA
D: NA

CDR3: CSVQYLDSTDTQYF
DNA: TGCAGCGTTCAGTATTTAGACAGCACAGATACGCAGTATTTT
J: TRBJ2-3
length: 14
V: TRBV29-1
size: NA
D: NA

CDR3: CSAFTNQPQHF
DNA: TGCAGTGCTTTCACTAATCAGCCCCAGCATTTT
J: TRBJ1-5
length: 11
V: TRBV20-1
size: NA
D: NA

CDR3: CASSQDLADSRGKLFF
DNA: TGTGCCAGCAGCCAAGATCTTGCAGACAGTAGAGGAAAACTGTTTTTT
J: TRBJ1-4
length: 16
V: TRBV4-2
size: NA
D: NA

CDR3: CASRSGTGVETQYF
DNA: TGTGCCAGCAGGTCCGGGACAGGGGTAGAGACCCAGTACTTC
J: TRBJ2-5
length: 14
V: TRBV28
size: few
D: TRBD1

CDR3: CASSSALNSPLHF
DNA: TGTGCTAGCAGCTCGGCTCTAAATTCACCCCTCCACTTT
J: TRBJ1-6
length: 13
V: TRBV7-7
size: NA
D: NA

CDR3: CASSGLGETQYF
DNA: TGTGCCAGTAGTGGGTTAGGAGAGACCCAGTACTTC
J: TRBJ2-5
length: 12
V: TRBV19
size: NA
D: NA

CDR3: CASHREAGELFF
DNA: TGTGCCAGCCACAGGGAGGCCGGGGAGCTGTTTTTT
J: TRBJ2-2
length: 12
V: TRBV28
size: NA
D: NA

CDR3: CASSFGRGGNLDEQYF
DNA: TGTGCCAGCAGCTTTGGACGGGGTGGCAATTTGGACGAGCAGTACTTC
J: TRBJ2-7
length: 16
V: TRBV7-9
size: NA
D: NA

CDR3: CASRQGQGQSETQYF
DNA: TGTGCCAGCCGTCAGGGACAGGGACAGTCAGAGACCCAGTACTTC
J: TRBJ2-5
length: 15
V: TRBV5-4
size: NA
D: TRBD1

CDR3: CATETGGSYGYTF
DNA: TGTGCCACCGAGACTGGGGGGAGCTATGGCTACACCTTC
J: TRBJ1-2
length: 13
V: TRBV2
size: few
D: NA

CDR3: CASSGADGYTF
DNA: TGCGCCAGCAGCGGAGCAGATGGCTACACCTTC
J: TRBJ1-2
length: 11
V: TRBV4-1
size: few
D: NA

CDR3: CASSEARDTDTQYF
DNA: TGTGCCAGCAGTGAAGCTAGGGACACAGATACGCAGTATTTT
J: TRBJ2-3
length: 14
V: TRBV6-1
size: NA
D: NA

CDR3: CASSLEGNTDTQYF
DNA: TGCGCCAGCAGCTTAGAGGGTAACACAGATACGCAGTATTTT
J: TRBJ2-3
length: 14
V: TRBV5-1
size: NA
D: NA

CDR3: CASSYSGGSNEQYF
DNA: TGTGCCAGCAGTTATAGTGGGGGCTCGAACGAGCAGTACTTC
J: TRBJ2-7
length: 14
V: TRBV6-5
size: few
D: NA

CDR3: CASSRQGVDREHGYTF
DNA: TGCGCCAGCAGCCGACAGGGGGTCGATCGAGAACATGGCTACACCTTC
J: TRBJ1-2
length: 16
V: TRBV4-1
size: NA
D: TRBD1

CDR3: CASSLNSRNTIYF
DNA: TGTGCCAGCAGTTTAAACAGCCGAAACACCATATATTTT
J: TRBJ1-3
length: 13
V: TRBV27
size: NA
D: NA

CDR3: CATSRASDRATGELFF
DNA: TGTGCCACCAGCAGAGCGTCAGACAGGGCTACCGGGGAGCTGTTTTTT
J: TRBJ2-2
length: 16
V: TRBV15
size: NA
D: TRBD1

CDR3: CASRVSRRSRHGEQFF
DNA: TGTGCCAGCAGGGTCTCCAGGCGCTCCAGGCACGGTGAGCAGTTCTTC
J: TRBJ2-1
length: 16
V: TRBV11-3
size: NA
D: NA

CDR3: CASSPGTGEVNSPLHF
DNA: TGCGCCAGCAGCCCGGGGACAGGGGAGGTTAATTCACCCCTCCACTTT
J: TRBJ1-6
length: 16
V: TRBV5-1
size: NA
D: TRBD1

CDR3: CASRRGFRDTGELFF
DNA: TGTGCCAGCAGACGGGGTTTCAGGGACACCGGGGAGCTGTTTTTT
J: TRBJ2-2
length: 15
V: TRBV25-1
size: NA
D: NA